This T cell receptor beta chain was documented in a study of T cell repertoires in cytomegalovirus infection (dated by TCRdb to between 2019 and 2020). Looking at the study overall: Peptide stimulations targeted recently identified HLA-C-restricted CMV epitopes, whose presentation resists viral immunomodulation, together with well-studied HLA-B-restricted epitopes. The HLA type of each donor mattered for the analysis, because public TCR beta signatures pointed to carriage of CMV infection along with the matching HLA type.

The sample's treatment or condition, from its label and the paper: in vitro stimulation with specific CMV peptide epitopes to enrich CMV-specific T cells. General conclusions and limits of the study: In both this cohort and an independent cohort of 352 donors, the cumulative frequency of public TCR beta family members distinguished carriers of CMV infection plus the relevant HLA type. The ex vivo response was dominated by HLA-C-restricted CMV-specific TCR beta clonotypes, which also provided the single most frequent clonotype in two of eight donors.

Sequencing took place on an Illumina HiSeq 1500. TCRdb ran its own pipeline on the public reads, namely fastp trimming at Q25 and MiXCR clone calling, and kept in-frame beta chains. Every entry covers one CDR3 protein and lists the most common genes and DNA from its rows. Across this sample there are about 500,000 distinct CDR3 sequences, with 33% seen only once. The top ten clonotypes cover roughly 17% of the sample. This clonotype was observed a few times. The antigen it recognizes is unknown. Per-base qualities were not stored, and no clone one base away is much larger. V sheds 0 bases and J sheds 7 bases, leaving 13 bases between their ends. Inclusive of the bounding cysteine and phenylalanine, the CDR3 is 15 residues long. Only the CDR3 region is kept as DNA, spanning 45 bases read in frame from base 1. CDR1 and CDR2, looked up from the germline V gene, are ENHRY and SYGVKD.

This sample comprised cultured PBMCs, obtained from culture after CMV antigen stimulation. This clonotype originated in a human donor in good health (CMV status not recorded). Some clones in this sample may be carry-over from other donors' samples. The sequence is built from TRBV10-3 and TRBJ1-5; the D gene identity is not certain. The nucleotides are TGTGCCATCAGTGAGTCGATACGCGATAGCCAGCCCCAGCATTTT. Its protein is CAISESIRDSQPQHF.